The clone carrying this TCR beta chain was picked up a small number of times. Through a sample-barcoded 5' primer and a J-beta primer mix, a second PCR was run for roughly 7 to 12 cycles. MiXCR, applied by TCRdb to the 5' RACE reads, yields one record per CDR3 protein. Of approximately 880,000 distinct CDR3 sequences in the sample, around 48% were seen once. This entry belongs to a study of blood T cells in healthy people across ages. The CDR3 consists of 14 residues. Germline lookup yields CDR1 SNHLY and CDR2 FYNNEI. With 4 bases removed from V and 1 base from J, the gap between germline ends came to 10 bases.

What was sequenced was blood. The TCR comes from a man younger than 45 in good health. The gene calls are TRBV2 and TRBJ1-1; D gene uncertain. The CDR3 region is CASSVEVENTEAFF. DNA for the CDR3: TGTGCCAGCAGTGTTGAGGTCGAGAACACTGAAGCTTTCTTT.